The entry below describes one T cell receptor beta chain. Its antigen is still unknown. One junction end disagrees with the germline gene, perhaps due to a read error. This entry belongs to a study of T cells in Graves' hyperthyroidism and ophthalmopathy. Study-wide results and caveats: Appearing also in blood were most of the thyroid clonotypes expanded above 0.001.

TCR beta CDR3 sequences were amplified from RNA transcripts. The HTBI primer set drove a first-round RT-PCR of the TCR CDR3. A single record per CDR3 protein comes from TCRdb applying MiXCR to the multiplex PCR reads. The sample records 45,000 to 60,000 distinct CDR3 sequences, roughly 49% being singletons. The CDR3 is 18 amino acids. In germline, CDR1 is KGHDR, CDR2 SFDVKD. This chain joins TRBV24-1 and TRBJ1-4; D remains ambiguous. The source of this sequence is a woman between 25 and 40 years old with Graves' ophthalmopathy. Sample: blood. The CDR3: CASSPKIQYQDPTEKLFF. The CDR3 DNA follows: TGTGCCAGCAGTCCCAAAATTCAGTATCAGGATCCTACTGAAAAACTGTTTTTT.